A single sample gave rise to the 26 T cell receptor beta chains below, sequenced in a study of T-cell reconstitution after alpha-beta-depleted transplantation in children. Unique molecular identifiers featured in how the TCRbeta library was prepared. TCRdb fed the PCR reads into MiXCR, producing one record per CDR3 protein. The sample has under 250,000 distinct CDR3 sequences, approximately 7% seen once. Here the sequenced sample was PBMCs, taken before TCRalphabeta/CD19-depleted stem cell transplant. The receptors come from a boy aged 2-9 years with acute lymphoblastic leukemia, due to receive a stem cell transplant.

This clonotype was counted many times. The chain links TRBV5-1 to TRBJ2-6; a possible D gene is TRBD2 (5 bases). Germline loops: CDR1 SGHRS, CDR2 YFSETQ. V lost 5 bases and J lost 0, with 9 bases in between. This CDR3 region has 15 residues. CDR3 nucleotides: TGCGCCAGCAGTCGAGGAGGCTCTGGGGCCAACGTCCTGACTTTC. Its protein is CASSRGGSGANVLTF.

This clonotype has a count of ten or more. V gene TRBV20-1 combines with J gene TRBJ2-1, with 7 bases aligning to TRBD2. This CDR3 has 14 residues. The V and J ends lost 0 bases and 10 bases, in that order; junction bases with no gene match: 9. Germline CDR1 and CDR2: DFQATT and SNEGSKA (reference sequence). CDR3 sequence reads: CSARDFTGAGEQFF. DNA for the CDR3: TGCAGTGCTAGAGATTTCACGGGAGCGGGAGAGCAGTTCTTC.

In its sample, this clonotype was seen many times. V and J are TRBV29-1 and TRBJ2-7, with 11 bases aligning to TRBD1. Germline V lookup: CDR1 SQVTM, CDR2 ANQGSEA. V lost 4 bases and J lost 2; bases outside the gene matches: 4. This CDR3 contains 14 residues. CDR3 region: CSVVGQGVTYEQYF. CDR3 in DNA: TGCAGCGTTGTGGGACAGGGGGTCACCTACGAGCAGTACTTC.

In the case of this clonotype: It may be a read error: a sequence one base away is much more abundant. This chain links TRBV11-2 with TRBJ2-6, with 8 bases that match TRBD1. With 1 base clipped from V and 1 base from J, the junction kept 3 bases outside the gene matches. CDR1 is SGHAT, CDR2 FQNNGV, per germline. CDR3 length: 17 residues. The CDR3 DNA follows: TGTGCCAGCAGCTTAGTGCAGGGGGCGTCTGGGGCCAACGTCCTGACTTTC. Translated: CASSLVQGASGANVLTF.

This clonotype was picked up many times. V and J are TRBV3-1 and TRBJ2-1; 10 nucleotides match TRBD2. V shed 1 base, J shed 8 bases, and the junction held 8 bases outside the gene matches. This CDR3 spans 16 amino acids. Germline CDR1 is LGHDT and CDR2 is YNNKEL (reference sequence). The CDR3 bases are TGTGCCAGCAGCCAAGGAAGCCTAGCGGGAGCCCATGAGCAGTTCTTC. It is translated as CASSQGSLAGAHEQFF.

The rearrangement links TRBV7-2 to TRBJ2-4; 8 bases line up with TRBD1. The CDR3 is 17 amino acids. The J segment lost 4 bases and the V segment lost 5 bases, leaving 13 bases of the junction unmatched. The germline V gene encodes CDR1 SGHTA and CDR2 FQGNSA. The CDR3 DNA sequence: TGTGCCAGCAGCCCGGACAGGGTGGGGCTCCGTAAAAACATTCAGTACTTC. Translation: CASSPDRVGLRKNIQYF.

There are many counts of this clonotype. The V call is TRBV29-1, the J call TRBJ2-7, with a possible D match to TRBD2 (6 bases). This CDR3 has 13 amino acids. Germline CDR1 is SQVTM and CDR2 is ANQGSEA. The germline V and J ends were trimmed by 6 bases and 6 bases, with 18 bases remaining between them. CDR3 bases: TGCAGCGTAGCCGCCGGGAGAGGTCTCGAGCAGTACTTC. It encodes CSVAAGRGLEQYF.

This clonotype was recorded many times. V and J are TRBV4-1 and TRBJ2-3, with no clear D. Per germline, CDR1 MGHRA and CDR2 YSYEKL. Trimming shortened V by 0 bases and J by 0 bases, and 4 bases separated the two germline ends. The CDR3 has 14 residues. Here the CDR3 DNA reads TGCGCCAGCAGCCAAGATTATAGCACAGATACGCAGTATTTT. Protein sequence: CASSQDYSTDTQYF.

The table lists this clonotype with a few counts. This chain links TRBV7-2 with TRBJ2-2, with TRBD2 as a possible D gene (5 bases). The V end was cut by 2 bases, the J end by 0 bases, with 13 bases between. Germline lookup yields CDR1 SGHTA and CDR2 FQGNSA. The CDR3 runs to 17 residues. CDR3 residues: CASSLRMRAANTGELFF. The CDR3 DNA reads as TGTGCCAGCAGCTTAAGGATGAGGGCGGCGAACACCGGGGAGCTGTTTTTT.

This clonotype was counted a few times. J is TRBJ1-3 and V is TRBV11-2, with unresolved D. The CDR3 is 16 amino acids. V shed 1 base and J shed 0 bases, with 10 bases lying between them. CDR1 is SGHAT and CDR2 is FQNNGV in the germline V gene. In DNA form, the CDR3 reads TGTGCCAGCAGCTTAGGTCGGACGAGCTCTGGAAACACCATATATTTT. Translating gives CASSLGRTSSGNTIYF. The whole variable domain, filled in from reference TRBV11-2 and TRBJ1-3, reads EAGVAQSPRYKIIEKRQSVAFWCNPISGHATLYWYQQILGQGPKLLIQFQNNGVVDDSQLPKDRFSAERLKGVDSTLKIQPAKLEDSAVYLCASSLGRTSSGNTIYFGEGSWLTVV.

This sequence joins TRBV28 and TRBJ1-5, with no clear D. Germline V gene data show CDR1 as MDHEN and CDR2 as SYDVKM. The length of the CDR3 is 14 residues. V lost 8 bases and J 3 bases, leaving 14 bases between the germline ends. The CDR3 protein is CASPCGSSNQPQHF. CDR3 nucleotide sequence: TGTGCCAGCCCCTGCGGCAGCTCCAATCAGCCCCAGCATTTT.

This clonotype was recorded a few times. V usage is TRBV6-2 or TRBV6-3 and J usage is TRBJ2-3; D is perhaps TRBD2 (6 bases). V lost 2 bases, J lost 3 bases, and 15 bases lay in between. The CDR3 is made up of 16 amino acids. Germline CDR1 MNHEY, CDR2 SVGEGT. As DNA, the CDR3 is TGTGCCAGCAGTTACCGGACTATGCTTCGTACAGATACGCAGTATTTT. As protein: CASSYRTMLRTDTQYF.

This clonotype was seen more than once but under ten times. The genes are TRBV6-2 or TRBV6-3 and TRBJ1-2; 7 nucleotides match TRBD1. The V and J ends lost 7 bases and 1 base, in that order; junction bases with no gene match: 6. Per germline, CDR1 MNHEY and CDR2 SVGEGT. This CDR3 comprises 14 residues. The CDR3 DNA follows: TGTGCCAGCACCCCGACAGGGATTAACTATGGCTACACCTTC. This sequence encodes CASTPTGINYGYTF.

The V call is TRBV7-9, the J call TRBJ1-2, with TRBD1 matching over 12 bases. This CDR3 has 14 amino acids. Germline CDR1 SEHNR, CDR2 FQNEAQ (reference sequence). V dropped 5 bases and J dropped 8; count of bases not matched to a gene: 6. The CDR3 DNA reads as TGTGCCAGCAGCGGGACAGGGGGCCCGGGAGGCTACACCTTC. This encodes CASSGTGGPGGYTF.

Many counts were recorded for this clonotype. This chain joins TRBV5-1 and TRBJ2-7, with 7 bases that match TRBD1. CDR3 length equals 14 residues. J lost 2 bases, V lost 4 bases, and 6 bases had no gene match. Germline CDR1 reads SGHRS; CDR2 reads YFSETQ. Written as DNA, the CDR3 is TGCGCCAGCAGCCTTTGGACAGGAGCCTACGAGCAGTACTTC. Its protein product is CASSLWTGAYEQYF.

Only a few counts were recorded for this clonotype. The chain carries TRBV20-1 and TRBJ2-3; 7 positions agree with TRBD2. In germline, CDR1 is DFQATT, CDR2 SNEGSKA (reference sequence). V was clipped by 0 bases and J by 13 bases; unmatched bases: 7. This CDR3 spans 12 amino acids. CDR3 protein: CSAREGGREEYF. The CDR3 nucleotides read TGCAGTGCTAGAGAGGGAGGCCGGGAGGAGTATTTT.

This clonotype was detected ten times or more. The gene calls are TRBV12-3 or TRBV12-4 and TRBJ2-1, with 8 bases that match TRBD1. The CDR3 totals 15 residues. The V gene end was trimmed by 6 bases and the J gene end by 7 bases; junction bases not matched to a gene: 11. The CDR3 sequence: CASSYRQGRNNEQFF. The CDR3, as DNA: TGTGCCAGCAGCTATAGACAGGGGCGGAATAATGAGCAGTTCTTC.

The sample holds many counts of this clonotype. This sequence joins TRBV29-1 and TRBJ2-3, with 9 nucleotides matching TRBD1. There are 14 residues in the CDR3. Germline loops: CDR1 SQVTM, CDR2 ANQGSEA. The V gene end was trimmed by 7 bases and the J gene end by 3 bases; junction bases not matched to a gene: 8. CDR3 region: CSGKNRGLTDTQYF. CDR3 DNA sequence: TGCAGCGGGAAGAACAGGGGGCTGACAGATACGCAGTATTTT.

The CDR3 DNA is TGTGCCAGCAGCCCCACCCAGAGCTTTAACTATGGCTACACCTTC. Residues: CASSPTQSFNYGYTF. V gene TRBV6-1 combines with J gene TRBJ1-2; D not resolved. The CDR3 is 15 residues long. Germline loops: CDR1 MNHNS, CDR2 SASEGT. The V and J ends lost 6 bases and 1 base respectively, with 15 bases between them.

In its sample, this clonotype was seen a few times. The chain employs TRBV5-1 and TRBJ1-3; D ambiguous. Deletions cut 0 bases from V and 1 base from J, with 11 bases between. This CDR3 is built from 16 residues. Germline-derived CDR1 and CDR2 are SGHRS and YFSETQ. CDR3 sequence (DNA): TGCGCCAGCAGCTTGGTGGGGATTCCTTCTGGAAACACCATATATTTT. It is translated as CASSLVGIPSGNTIYF.

The chain recombines TRBV27 with TRBJ2-1, with TRBD2 as a possible D gene (6 bases). The germline gives CDR1 MNHEY, CDR2 SMNVEV (reference sequence). V gave up 0 bases and J gave up 4 bases, with 13 bases separating them. The CDR3 has 16 amino acids. The CDR3 region is CASSLSFGLTYNEQFF. DNA of the CDR3: TGTGCCAGCAGTTTATCGTTCGGACTAACATACAATGAGCAGTTCTTC.

This clonotype was observed many times. This chain links TRBV25-1 with TRBJ2-7, with TRBD2 matching over 13 bases. This CDR3 has 13 amino acids. Germline loops: CDR1 MGHDK, CDR2 SYGVNS. This chain's CDR3 is CGGLAGAFSEQYF. In nucleotides, the CDR3 is TGTGGCGGACTAGCGGGAGCGTTTTCCGAGCAGTACTTC.

J is TRBJ2-7 and V is TRBV9, with TRBD1 matching 10 bases. Germline values: CDR1 SGDLS, CDR2 YYNGEE. This CDR3 has 14 residues. Trimming took 0 bases from V and 6 from J; bases not matched to a gene: 3. The CDR3 DNA reads as TGTGCCAGCAGCGTAGGGGGACAGGGGTTCGAGCAGTACTTC. Translated, it gives CASSVGGQGFEQYF. The full variable domain, with the rest looked up from reference TRBV9 and TRBJ2-7, is DSGVTQTPKHLITATGQRVTLRCSPRSGDLSVYWYQQSLDQGLQFLIQYYNGEERAKGNILERFSAQQFPDLHSELNLSSLELGDSALYFCASSVGGQGFEQYFGPGTRLTVT.

The rearrangement uses TRBV20-1 and TRBJ1-2; D is perhaps TRBD1 (6 bases). V shed 2 bases and J shed 3 bases, with 10 bases lying between them. Germline CDR1 reads DFQATT; CDR2 reads SNEGSKA (reference sequence). CDR3 length: 13 amino acids. The CDR3 DNA sequence: TGCAGTGCTAGAAGGGGGACGGACTATGGCTACACCTTC. It specifies CSARRGTDYGYTF.

This clonotype was seen ten or more times. The rearrangement uses TRBV6-2 or TRBV6-3 and TRBJ2-1, with D perhaps matching TRBD1 (6 bases). Germline CDR1 MNHEY, CDR2 SVGEGT. The CDR3 is 13 residues long. V shed 5 bases and J shed 3 bases, with 8 bases lying between them. The DNA of the CDR3 is TGTGCCAGCAGTAGGGACAACTACAATGAGCAGTTCTTC. This encodes CASSRDNYNEQFF.

This clonotype was seen many times. V is TRBV27 and J is TRBJ2-1, with 9 bases lining up with TRBD2. The CDR3 is 15 amino acids. V lost 2 bases to trimming and J lost 8 bases; unmatched junction nucleotides: 7. The germline gives CDR1 MNHEY, CDR2 SMNVEV (reference sequence). For the CDR3, the DNA is TGTGCCAGCAGTTTAGGCGCTAGCGGGGCCGATGAGCAGTTCTTC. Its protein is CASSLGASGADEQFF.